The clone carrying this T cell receptor beta chain was counted a few times. Its target is unknown. The data originate from a study of blood T cells in healthy people across ages. Donors each provided 9.5 to 10 milliliters of peripheral blood. Each sample yielded at least 6 million isolated PBMCs. Study findings and constraints: Not knowing donor CMV status may have confounded expanded clonotype changes.

V lost 2 bases, J lost 4 bases, and 4 bases stayed unmatched. Germline V gene data show CDR1 as SQVTM and CDR2 as ANQGSEA. This CDR3 is built from 13 residues. Primed by a sample-barcoded 5' primer and a J-beta primer mix, a second PCR proceeded for roughly 6 to 12 cycles. Every cDNA molecule bore a tag from a template-switch adaptor containing 12 random nucleotides. TCRdb passed the 5' RACE reads through MiXCR, listing each CDR3 protein once. The sample has over a million distinct CDR3 sequences; approximately 63% are singletons. Sequencing was carried out using blood. V and J are TRBV29-1 and TRBJ1-2, with 7 bases identical to TRBD1. The clonotype originates from a man aged 18-30 years in good health. In DNA form, the CDR3 reads TGCAGCGTTGAAAGGGGGACAGCCTATGGCTACACCTTC. It is translated as CSVERGTAYGYTF.